The 18 T cell receptor beta chains below were found in one sample sequenced in a study of CD8 T cells in Susac syndrome. An input of roughly 0.5 to 1 ug of RNA was subjected to reverse transcription using random hexamers. TCRdb re-analysed the immunoSEQ multiplex PCR reads in MiXCR, keeping a single row per CDR3 protein. This sample carries about 130,000 distinct CDR3 sequences, approximately 95% of them seen once, and the ten largest clones take 0.15% to 0.2%. Sequencing input: CD8+ T cells from PBMCs. The receptor set was obtained from a human donor with Susac syndrome.

The chain employs TRBV18 and TRBJ1-5, with no clear D. CDR1 is KGHSH, CDR2 LQKENI, per germline. V shed 0 bases and J shed 1 base, with 4 bases lying between them. This CDR3 is built from 14 residues. CDR3 sequence: CASSPPGSNQPQHF. CDR3 DNA sequence: TGTGCCAGCTCACCACCTGGCAGCAATCAGCCCCAGCATTTT.

V and J are TRBV25-1 and TRBJ1-2; 8 nucleotides match TRBD1. The CDR3 contains 15 residues. V lost 3 bases to trimming and J lost 3 bases; unmatched junction nucleotides: 6. Germline assignment: CDR1 MGHDK and CDR2 SYGVNS. CDR3 DNA: TGTGCCAGCAGTGATTCCCCAGGGGGCCACTATGGCTACACCTTC. Translated, it gives CASSDSPGGHYGYTF.

This chain links TRBV5-4 with TRBJ2-5, with TRBD1 matching over 8 bases. The CDR3 loop spans 16 amino acids. From germline, CDR1 is SGHNT and CDR2 YYREEE (reference sequence). With 0 bases clipped from V and 0 bases from J, the junction kept 4 bases outside the gene matches. CDR3 nucleotide sequence: TGTGCCAGCAGCTTGGCCGGACAGGGTTACCAAGAGACCCAGTACTTC. Protein: CASSLAGQGYQETQYF.

V gene TRBV7-8 combines with J gene TRBJ2-7; D possibly corresponds to TRBD1 (6 bases). The ends were cut back, 1 base at V and 2 bases at J, with 15 bases in the middle. CDR1 SGHVS and CDR2 FQNEAQ come from the germline V gene. This CDR3 has 16 residues. The DNA of the CDR3 is TGTGCCAGCAGCTTAGGAGCCGGGACACTTACCTACGAGCAGTACTTC. Its translation is CASSLGAGTLTYEQYF. Using reference TRBV7-8 and TRBJ2-7 for the parts outside the CDR3, the full variable domain is GAGVSQSPRYKVAKRGQDVALRCDPISGHVSLFWYQQALGQGPEFLTYFQNEAQLDKSGLPSDRFFAERPEGSVSTLKIQRTQQEDSAVYLCASSLGAGTLTYEQYFGPGTRLTVT.

J is TRBJ2-3 and V is TRBV21-1. TRBV21-1 is flagged as a pseudogene. CDR3 size: 12 residues. The CDR3 region has the DNA TGTGCCAGCAGCAAATACTCCGATACGCAGTATTTT. Protein sequence: CASSKYSDTQYF.

The CDR3 spells CASTHGGAEAFF. The CDR3 nucleotides read TGTGCCAGCACCCACGGAGGGGCTGAAGCTTTCTTT. This chain connects TRBV12-3 or TRBV12-4 to TRBJ1-1, with D perhaps matching TRBD1 (5 bases). The ends were cut back, 7 bases at V and 6 bases at J, with 12 bases in the middle. This CDR3 contains 12 residues.

The chain combines TRBV7-2 with TRBJ1-2, with D perhaps TRBD1 (5 bases). The germline V and J ends were trimmed by 1 base and 5 bases, with 11 bases remaining between them. Germline V gives CDR1 SGHTA, CDR2 FQGNSA. The CDR3 is 14 amino acids. The CDR3 protein is CASSLVGRTYGYTF. CDR3 in DNA: TGTGCCAGCAGCTTAGTGGGGCGGACTTATGGCTACACCTTC. Full variable domain (remainder filled in from reference TRBV7-2 and TRBJ1-2): GAGVSQSPSNKVTEKGKDVELRCDPISGHTALYWYRQSLGQGLEFLIYFQGNSAPDKSGLPSDRFSAERTGGSVSTLTIQRTQQEDSAVYLCASSLVGRTYGYTFGSGTRLTVV.

The chain uses TRBV24-1 and TRBJ2-2, with D hard to call. V was shortened by 1 base and J by 2 bases, with 10 bases between the two germline ends. CDR3 length equals 16 residues. The V gene's germline CDR1 is KGHDR and CDR2 SFDVKD. In DNA, the CDR3 is TGTGCCACCAGTGATTTCGGGCGGACCAACACCGGGGAGCTGTTTTTT. Its protein is CATSDFGRTNTGELFF.

The V call is TRBV19, the J call TRBJ1-1; D not certain. CDR1 and CDR2 (germline): LNHDA, SQIVND (reference sequence). Trimming cost V 6 bases and J 1 base, with 9 bases left between them. The length of the CDR3 is 13 residues. DNA for the CDR3: TGTGCCAGTAGGGGCTTGGGGAACACTGAAGCTTTCTTT. This encodes CASRGLGNTEAFF.

This chain connects TRBV12-5 to TRBJ2-7, with D perhaps matching TRBD1 (5 bases). V lost 8 bases to trimming and J lost 4 bases, with 21 bases between them. Germline-derived CDR1 and CDR2 are LGHNT and FRNRAP. This CDR3 contains 15 residues. The chain's CDR3 is CASSIQDPLGYEQYF. In DNA, the CDR3 is TGTGCTAGTTCGATACAGGACCCCCTAGGGTACGAGCAGTACTTC.

The V call is TRBV9, the J call TRBJ2-1; D gene uncertain. V was cut by 3 bases and J by 1 base, with 14 bases left in between. CDR1 is SGDLS, CDR2 YYNGEE, per germline. This CDR3 contains 16 residues. CDR3 nucleotide sequence: TGTGCCAGCAGCGCCCCGAGCAGAGGATCCTACAATGAGCAGTTCTTC. This gives the protein CASSAPSRGSYNEQFF.

V is TRBV5-1 and J is TRBJ1-1; perhaps TRBD1 as D (5 bases). This CDR3 spans 17 amino acids. The germline gives CDR1 SGHRS, CDR2 YFSETQ. Trimming pared 4 bases from V and 1 base from J, leaving 20 bases between. CDR3 amino acids: CASSPGVGQRTNTEAFF. In DNA form, the CDR3 reads TGCGCCAGCAGCCCGGGGGTAGGTCAGCGGACGAACACTGAAGCTTTCTTT.

The rearrangement links TRBV20-1 to TRBJ2-7; D uncertain. V lost 3 bases, J lost 2 bases, and 8 bases lay in between. The CDR3 covers 12 residues. Germline CDR1 is DFQATT and CDR2 is SNEGSKA (reference sequence). CDR3 amino acids: CSASVGTYEQYF. The DNA of the CDR3 is TGCAGTGCTAGTGTTGGCACCTACGAGCAGTACTTC.

The CDR3 coding sequence is TGTGCCAGCAGTTCCCAGGGGAGAGTGGAGGGCTACACCTTC. Protein: CASSSQGRVEGYTF. The chain joins TRBV27 to TRBJ1-2; perhaps TRBD1 as D (6 bases). Trimming took 4 bases from V and 8 from J, leaving 17 bases between them. The germline V gene encodes CDR1 MNHEY and CDR2 SMNVEV (reference sequence). This CDR3 is 14 amino acids long.

V and J are TRBV7-2 and TRBJ2-2; the D is unclear. Germline V gene lookup returns CDR1 SGHTA and CDR2 FQGNSA. The CDR3 is 13 amino acids. The V end was cut by 2 bases, the J end by 7 bases, with 8 bases between. CDR3 loop: CASSLLEDGELFF. The DNA of the CDR3 is TGTGCCAGCAGCTTACTCGAGGACGGGGAGCTGTTTTTT.

The chain uses TRBV24-1 and TRBJ2-3; D is ambiguous. Trimming removed 6 bases at V and 4 bases at J, with 7 bases between. CDR3 length: 12 amino acids. The germline CDR1 and CDR2 sequences are KGHDR and SFDVKD. The CDR3 DNA is TGTGCCACCAGTTTGGGCGCAGATACGCAGTATTTT. It is translated as CATSLGADTQYF.

The rearrangement links TRBV20-1 to TRBJ2-7; D is perhaps TRBD2 (5 bases). CDR1 is DFQATT, CDR2 SNEGSKA, per germline (reference sequence). The CDR3 sequence is 14 residues long. V was cut by 1 base and J by 0 bases, with 10 bases left in between. The CDR3 sequence is CSARGGLSSYEQYF. Here the CDR3 DNA reads TGCAGTGCTAGAGGCGGGCTAAGCTCCTACGAGCAGTACTTC.

This chain joins TRBV7-3 and TRBJ2-2; 11 positions agree with TRBD2. The germline V gene has CDR1 SGHTA and CDR2 FQGTGA. The CDR3 is 18 residues long. V dropped 5 bases and J dropped 7; count of bases not matched to a gene: 15. The CDR3 loop is CASSASPGLAGSGGELFF. The CDR3 nucleotides are TGTGCCAGCAGCGCCTCGCCAGGACTAGCGGGTTCGGGCGGGGAGCTGTTTTTT.